This entry lists 30 T cell receptor beta chains sequenced from one sample in a study of CD8+ T cells in alopecia areata. RNA extraction and reverse transcription yielded cDNA as sequencing template. Only in-frame clones appear in the TCRdb table, and some are missing; sequencing was by immunoSEQ multiplex PCR. Counted here are approximately 300,000 clones, roughly 64% occurring once; the ten biggest clones make up around 1.8%. Treatment here: oral pan-JAK inhibitor, 5-10 mg twice daily. Source: CD4+ T cells sorted from blood, taken at week 24, from a patient treated with tofacitinib. Every receptor here comes from a human donor with alopecia areata.

V gene TRBV7-9 combines with J gene TRBJ1-1; the D gene is possibly TRBD1 (5 bases). CDR1 SEHNR and CDR2 FQNEAQ come from the germline V gene (reference sequence). Trimming left V 1 base short and J 4 bases short, with 16 bases between. The CDR3 is 16 amino acids. CDR3 sequence (DNA): TGTGCCAGCAGCTTAGGAACGACCCGAAGGGGCACTGAAGCTTTCTTT. This gives the protein CASSLGTTRRGTEAFF.

This clone turned up a few times. The chain employs TRBV4-2 and TRBJ2-3, with D tentatively TRBD1 or TRBD2 (5 bases each). Germline V lookup: CDR1 LGHNA, CDR2 YNFKEQ. Trimming shortened V by 1 base and J by 6 bases, and 14 bases separated the two germline ends. The CDR3 has 15 residues. CDR3 amino acids: CASSQAVGDRDTQYF. The DNA of the CDR3 is TGTGCCAGCAGCCAAGCCGTGGGGGACCGGGATACGCAGTATTTT.

This clone has just one count. The chain employs TRBV2 and TRBJ2-7, with D possibly TRBD1 on 6 matching bases. The germline V and J ends were trimmed by 7 bases and 4 bases, with 11 bases remaining between them. The CDR3 has 12 residues. CDR1 and CDR2 (germline): SNHLY, FYNNEI. The chain's CDR3 is CASNRDKYEQYF. CDR3 sequence (DNA): TGTGCCAGCAACAGGGACAAATACGAGCAGTACTTC.

Only a few counts were recorded for this clone. This chain joins TRBV28 and TRBJ2-4, with TRBD2 as a possible D gene (6 bases). Germline V gene lookup returns CDR1 MDHEN and CDR2 SYDVKM. CDR3 length: 15 residues. V was pared by 6 bases and J by 1 base, with 13 bases between. The CDR3, as DNA: TGTGCCAGCAGCCGGACGGGGGAGGCCAAAAACATTCAGTACTTC. Translated: CASSRTGEAKNIQYF.

This clone has only a few counts. CDR3 sequence: CSVVHVGGEETQYF. As DNA, the CDR3 is TGCAGCGTTGTACACGTGGGGGGGGAGGAGACCCAGTACTTC. This chain connects TRBV29-1 to TRBJ2-5; 7 bases match TRBD2. This CDR3 is built from 14 residues. V trimming: 4 bases; J trimming: 5 bases; junction bases outside the gene matches: 10. The germline V gene has CDR1 SQVTM and CDR2 ANQGSEA.

This clone was detected a few times. The genes are TRBV29-1 and TRBJ2-7, with unresolved D. CDR3 length: 13 amino acids. The germline gives CDR1 SQVTM, CDR2 ANQGSEA. The V end was cut by 6 bases, the J end by 6 bases, with 18 bases between. CDR3 sequence: CSVRKLTPGEQYF. The CDR3 DNA reads TGCAGCGTGAGAAAACTCACCCCCGGCGAGCAGTACTTC.

The rearrangement uses TRBV7-8 and TRBJ1-6; D might be TRBD1 (5 bases). With 5 bases removed from V and 5 bases from J, the gap between germline ends came to 16 bases. The CDR3 runs to 16 residues. Germline V gene sequence: CDR1 SGHVS, CDR2 FQNEAQ. DNA for the CDR3: TGTGCCAGCAGCAATCTTCGGCAGGGCAATAATTCACCCCTCCACTTT. It translates to CASSNLRQGNNSPLHF.

The J gene is TRBJ1-2, the V gene TRBV6-5; maybe TRBD1 (5 bases). Germline V gene data show CDR1 as MNHEY and CDR2 as SVGAGI. Trimming left V 0 bases short and J 4 bases short, with 9 bases between. This CDR3 comprises 14 residues. CDR3 sequence: CASSYSGTAYGYTF. The CDR3 nucleotides read TGTGCCAGCAGTTACTCCGGGACCGCCTATGGCTACACCTTC.

This chain connects TRBV4-1 to TRBJ1-4, with D unresolved. V gave up 2 bases and J gave up 5 bases, with 9 bases separating them. The CDR3 has 14 amino acids. In germline, CDR1 is MGHRA, CDR2 YSYEKL. The CDR3 bases are TGCGCCAGCAGCCAACCTCGACGGAATGAAAAACTGTTTTTT. This codes for CASSQPRRNEKLFF.

The chain links TRBV9 to TRBJ2-5; perhaps D is TRBD1 or TRBD2 (5 bases each). Trimming stripped 0 bases from V and 9 bases from J, with 18 bases between. This CDR3 is built from 15 residues. Germline CDR1 reads SGDLS; CDR2 reads YYNGEE. CDR3 coding DNA: TGTGCCAGCAGCGTAGTCGAAGGGCCTGGGGGAGCCCAGTACTTC. This gives the protein CASSVVEGPGGAQYF.

This clone was observed a few times. The rearrangement joins TRBV7-2 to TRBJ2-7, with D possibly TRBD1 on 6 matching bases. The CDR3 runs to 13 residues. Germline V gene sequence: CDR1 SGHTA, CDR2 FQGNSA. V was cut by 5 bases and J by 2 bases, with 10 bases left in between. The CDR3 region is CASSQGQTYEQYF. The CDR3 DNA reads as TGTGCCAGCAGCCAGGGACAAACCTACGAGCAGTACTTC.

The sample holds a few counts of this clone. V usage is TRBV28 and J usage is TRBJ2-5, with 7 bases fitting TRBD2. This CDR3 has 13 residues. Unmatched junction bases numbered 3, after V lost 8 bases and J lost 0 bases. Germline lookup yields CDR1 MDHEN and CDR2 SYDVKM. The CDR3 is CASVGTNQETQYF. In DNA, the CDR3 is TGTGCCAGCGTCGGGACTAACCAAGAGACCCAGTACTTC.

This rearrangement joins TRBV28 to TRBJ2-5, with D unresolved. Trimming shortened V by 6 bases and J by 2 bases, and 10 bases separated the two germline ends. The germline CDR1 and CDR2 sequences are MDHEN and SYDVKM. The CDR3 extends over 13 amino acids. Here the CDR3 reads CASSRVVQETQYF. Written as DNA, the CDR3 is TGTGCCAGCAGCCGGGTAGTACAAGAGACCCAGTACTTC.

The gene calls are TRBV6-5 and TRBJ2-7; tentative D call: TRBD1 (5 bases). CDR1 and CDR2 (germline): MNHEY, SVGAGI. The CDR3 length is 12 residues. V was shortened by 7 bases and J by 3 bases, with 10 bases between the two germline ends. The DNA for the CDR3 is TGTGCCAGCACCCAAGGGGACTACGAGCAGTACTTC. It translates to CASTQGDYEQYF.

Of note for this clone: The junction differs from germline at one of its ends, possibly a read error. The same CDR3 can be traced to other DNA sequences in this sample. J is TRBJ2-5 and V is TRBV30; D is undetermined. Per germline, CDR1 GTSNPN and CDR2 SVGIG (reference sequence). CDR3 length: 12 amino acids. The CDR3 coding sequence is TGTGCCTGGAGTCCAGGCCAAGAAACCCAGTACTTC. This translates into CAWSPGQETQYF.

V is TRBV5-5 and J is TRBJ2-6; tentatively, D is TRBD1 (6 bases). V lost 3 bases and J 4 bases, leaving 14 bases between the germline ends. The CDR3 extends over 16 amino acids. Germline V gene data show CDR1 as SGHKS and CDR2 as YYEKEE (reference sequence). This CDR3 reads CASSSQGSGGANVLTF. Written as DNA, the CDR3 is TGTGCCAGCAGCTCCCAGGGGTCCGGAGGGGCCAACGTCCTGACTTTC.

The chain links TRBV7-2 to TRBJ2-5, with TRBD2 as a possible D gene (6 bases). Trimming shortened V by 5 bases and J by 4 bases, and 17 bases separated the two germline ends. Germline CDR1 and CDR2: SGHTA and FQGNSA. The CDR3 runs 15 residues. CDR3 DNA: TGTGCCAGCAGCCCTACGGGGCTCGGGGGAGAGACCCAGTACTTC. Protein product: CASSPTGLGGETQYF.

This chain uses TRBV30 with TRBJ2-7, with 15 positions matching TRBD2. The germline gives CDR1 GTSNPN, CDR2 SVGIG (reference sequence). Losses at the gene ends were 4 bases for V and 13 bases for J; bases not matched to a gene: 14. The CDR3 sequence is 15 residues long. CDR3 in amino acids: CAWTHSWTSGGECYF. DNA for the CDR3: TGTGCCTGGACTCATTCATGGACTAGCGGGGGGGAATGTTACTTC.

This clone was picked up a small number of times. This chain connects TRBV27 to TRBJ2-6; D gene uncertain. Germline assignment: CDR1 MNHEY and CDR2 SMNVEV (reference sequence). CDR3 length: 16 residues. V gave up 6 bases and J gave up 0 bases, with 12 bases separating them. In DNA, the CDR3 is TGTGCCAGCAGCAAAGCGATGATCTCTGGGGCCAACGTCCTGACTTTC. Translating it yields CASSKAMISGANVLTF. Complete variable domain (other parts from reference TRBV27 and TRBJ2-6): EAQVTQNPRYLITVTGKKLTVTCSQNMNHEYMSWYRQDPGLGLRQIYYSMNVEVTDKGDVPEGYKVSRKEKRNFPLILESPSPNQTSLYFCASSKAMISGANVLTFGAGSRLTVL.

This rearrangement joins TRBV28 to TRBJ1-6, with 8 bases aligning to TRBD1. CDR1 is MDHEN and CDR2 is SYDVKM in the germline V gene. The trim removed 5 bases at V and 8 bases at J, leaving 8 bases unmatched. This CDR3 is 15 amino acids long. CDR3 coding DNA: TGTGCCAGCAGTACCCGGACAGGGTTGTATTCACCCCTCCACTTT. Translating it yields CASSTRTGLYSPLHF. Supplemented by reference TRBV28 and TRBJ1-6, the full variable domain reads DVKVTQSSRYLVKRTGEKVFLECVQDMDHENMFWYRQDPGLGLRLIYFSYDVKMKEKGDIPEGYSVSREKKERFSLILESASTNQTSMYLCASSTRTGLYSPLHFGNGTRLTVT.

This chain joins TRBV2 and TRBJ1-5; 8 nucleotides agree with TRBD1. The germline CDR1 and CDR2 sequences are SNHLY and FYNNEI. The ends lost 6 bases at V and 4 bases at J; junction bases unmatched: 5. The CDR3 contains 14 residues. As DNA, the CDR3 is TGTGCCAGCAGCCGCGACAGGGGAAATCAGCCCCAGCATTTT. Encoded protein: CASSRDRGNQPQHF. The full variable domain, in which reference TRBV2 and TRBJ1-5 provide the parts outside the CDR3, is EPEVTQTPSHQVTQMGQEVILRCVPISNHLYFYWYRQILGQKVEFLVSFYNNEISEKSEIFDDQFSVERPDGSNFTLKIRSTKLEDSAMYFCASSRDRGNQPQHFGDGTRLSIL.

The rearrangement joins TRBV30 to TRBJ2-5; 7 bases match TRBD2. With the DNA end fitting TRBJ2-7 better, the J assignment may be wrong. There are 17 residues in the CDR3. The germline gives CDR1 GTSNPN, CDR2 SVGIG (reference sequence). In nucleotides, the CDR3 is TGTGCCTGGAGTGTCGGCCGGACGGCGGGAGCCGGGGGCGAGCAGTACTTC. Amino acids: CAWSVGRTAGAGGEQYF.

In its sample, this clone was seen a few times. The rearrangement links TRBV5-6 to TRBJ1-1, with TRBD1 identical over 7 bases. V lost 3 bases to trimming and J lost 0 bases; unmatched junction nucleotides: 5. The CDR3 totals 15 residues. Germline assignment: CDR1 SGHDT and CDR2 YYEEEE. This CDR3 is CASSSIQGMNTEAFF. In DNA, the CDR3 is TGTGCCAGCAGCTCCATACAGGGGATGAACACTGAAGCTTTCTTT.

The chain links TRBV2 to TRBJ2-5; 9 nucleotides line up with TRBD1. From germline, CDR1 is SNHLY and CDR2 FYNNEI. The J segment lost 4 bases and the V segment lost 5 bases, leaving 8 bases of the junction unmatched. The CDR3 extends over 15 amino acids. In DNA, the CDR3 is TGTGCCAGCAGTACGGGACAGGGTCTGTCAGAGACCCAGTACTTC. This sequence encodes CASSTGQGLSETQYF.

V is TRBV6-5 and J is TRBJ2-1; weak D call: TRBD2 (6 bases). The germline V and J ends were trimmed by 0 bases and 3 bases, with 9 bases remaining between them. CDR1 and CDR2 (germline): MNHEY, SVGAGI. The CDR3 runs to 15 residues. The CDR3 DNA sequence: TGTGCCAGCAGTTACTCGATCGGGGGCTACAATGAGCAGTTCTTC. Translation gives CASSYSIGGYNEQFF.

The J gene is TRBJ2-5, the V gene TRBV5-1; 7 nucleotides match TRBD2. The CDR3 is 15 residues long. The J segment lost 3 bases and the V segment lost 1 base, leaving 6 bases of the junction unmatched. CDR1 SGHRS and CDR2 YFSETQ come from the germline V gene. This chain's CDR3 is CASSLTGLVEETQYF. The CDR3 DNA follows: TGCGCCAGCAGCTTGACCGGACTAGTCGAAGAGACCCAGTACTTC.

The chain links TRBV7-6 to TRBJ2-7, with a weak D call TRBD1 (6 bases). The CDR3 consists of 15 residues. V dropped 5 bases and J dropped 1 base, with 15 bases sitting between them. Germline V gene lookup returns CDR1 SGHVS and CDR2 FNYEAQ. DNA of the CDR3: TGTGCCAGCAGCCCACAAGACAGGCGGTCCTACGAGCAGTACTTC. Translating gives CASSPQDRRSYEQYF.

There are a few counts of this clone. The gene calls are TRBV19 and TRBJ1-5, with a possible D match to TRBD1 (6 bases). The CDR3 is 13 residues long. V was shortened by 5 bases and J by 8 bases, with 13 bases between the two germline ends. Germline V CDR1 and CDR2: LNHDA, SQIVND (reference sequence). CDR3 in DNA: TGTGCCAGTAGTGCAGGGGCAGGTAAGCCCCAGCATTTT. Residues: CASSAGAGKPQHF. Looking up the rest from reference TRBV19 and TRBJ1-5 gives the full variable domain: DGGITQSPKYLFRKEGQNVTLSCEQNLNHDAMYWYRQDPGQGLRLIYYSQIVNDFQKGDIAEGYSVSREKKESFPLTVTSAQKNPTAFYLCASSAGAGKPQHFGDGTRLSIL.

The chain uses TRBV9 and TRBJ1-1, with D tentatively TRBD1 (6 bases). Between the trimmed V and J ends, which lost 1 base and 3 bases, there was a span of 13 bases. Germline V CDR1 and CDR2: SGDLS, YYNGEE. This CDR3 contains 15 residues. The CDR3: CASSVSPQGYTEAFF. CDR3 sequence (DNA): TGTGCCAGCAGCGTATCCCCACAGGGTTACACTGAAGCTTTCTTT.

In its sample, this clone was seen many times. The chain recombines TRBV7-9 with TRBJ2-5, with unresolved D. Germline CDR1 reads SEHNR; CDR2 reads FQNEAQ (reference sequence). V was trimmed by 1 base and J by 7 bases, leaving 7 bases between them. CDR3 length: 12 amino acids. The chain's CDR3 is CASSLGFGTQYF. CDR3 in DNA: TGTGCCAGCAGCTTAGGTTTCGGGACCCAGTACTTC.